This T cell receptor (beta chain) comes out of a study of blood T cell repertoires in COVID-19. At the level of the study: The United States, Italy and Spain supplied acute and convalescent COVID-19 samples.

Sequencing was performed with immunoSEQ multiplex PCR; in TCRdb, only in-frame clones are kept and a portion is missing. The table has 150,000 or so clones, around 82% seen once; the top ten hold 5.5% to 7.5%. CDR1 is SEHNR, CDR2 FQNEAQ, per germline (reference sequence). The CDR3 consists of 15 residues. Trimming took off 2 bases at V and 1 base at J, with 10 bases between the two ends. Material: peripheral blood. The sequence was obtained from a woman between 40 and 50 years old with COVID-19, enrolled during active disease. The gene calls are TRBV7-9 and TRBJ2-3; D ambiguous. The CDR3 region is CASSLWAKGTDTQYF. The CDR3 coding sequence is TGTGCCAGCAGCTTATGGGCTAAGGGCACAGATACGCAGTATTTT. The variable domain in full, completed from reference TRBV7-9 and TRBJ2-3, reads DTGVSQNPRHKITKRGQNVTFRCDPISEHNRLYWYRQTLGQGPEFLTYFQNEAQLEKSRLLSDRFSAERPKGSFSTLEIQRTEQGDSAMYLCASSLWAKGTDTQYFGPGTRLTVL.